This T cell receptor (beta chain) was obtained from a study of CXCR3-negative and CXCR3-positive naive CD8 T cells. The CDR3 covers 17 residues. Per the germline V gene, CDR1 is MDHEN and CDR2 is SYDVKM. Libraries were UMI-labeled 5' RACE TRB cDNA. TCRdb re-called the 5' RACE reads and gives one entry per CDR3 protein, without DNA. This table holds tens of thousands of distinct CDR3 sequences. Material: naive CXCR3- CD8+ T cells from blood. Subset here: CD45RO-CCR7+CD27+CD95- naive CD8+ T cells lacking CXCR3 (TNR3-). This TCR was recovered from a human donor in good health. Some clones in this sample may be carry-over from other donors' samples. The chain couples TRBV28 to TRBJ2-3; absent DNA, TCRdb's TRBD2 call cannot be checked. The chain's CDR3 is CASSFALIYGSADTQYF.